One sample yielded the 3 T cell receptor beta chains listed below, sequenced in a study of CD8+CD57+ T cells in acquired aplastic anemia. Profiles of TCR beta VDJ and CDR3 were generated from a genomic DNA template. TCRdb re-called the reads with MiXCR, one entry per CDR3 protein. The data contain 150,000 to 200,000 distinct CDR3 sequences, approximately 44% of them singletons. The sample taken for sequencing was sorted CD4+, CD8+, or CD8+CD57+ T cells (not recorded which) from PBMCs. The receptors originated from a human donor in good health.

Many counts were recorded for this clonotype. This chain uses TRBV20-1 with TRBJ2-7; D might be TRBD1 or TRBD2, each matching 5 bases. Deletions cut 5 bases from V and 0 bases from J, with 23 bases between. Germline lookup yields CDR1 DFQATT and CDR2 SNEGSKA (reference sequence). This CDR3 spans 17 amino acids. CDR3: CSAEGVGSAGSSYEQYF. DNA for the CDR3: TGCAGTGCTGAAGGGGTGGGGAGCGCCGGAAGCTCCTACGAGCAGTACTTC.

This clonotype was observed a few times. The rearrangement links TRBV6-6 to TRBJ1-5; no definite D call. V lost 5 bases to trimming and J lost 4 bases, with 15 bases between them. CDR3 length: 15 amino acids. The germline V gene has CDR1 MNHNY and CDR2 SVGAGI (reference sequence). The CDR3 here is CASSRRSSQNQPQHF. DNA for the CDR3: TGTGCCAGCAGTCGCAGGAGTTCGCAGAATCAGCCCCAGCATTTT.

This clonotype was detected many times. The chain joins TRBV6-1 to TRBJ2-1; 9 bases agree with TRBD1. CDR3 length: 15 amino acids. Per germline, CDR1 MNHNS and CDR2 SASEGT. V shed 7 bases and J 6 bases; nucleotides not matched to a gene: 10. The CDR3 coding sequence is TGTGCCAGCAACGACCGGGACAGGGTCCCCAATGAGCAGTTCTTC. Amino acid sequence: CASNDRDRVPNEQFF.